Shown below are 9 T cell receptor beta chains from a single sample sequenced in a study of CD8 T cells in ankylosing spondylitis (dated by TCRdb to about 2017). Libraries were made using 5' RACE. Sequencing was performed on an Illumina HiSeq 2500. TCRdb passed the public sequencing reads through fastp at Q25 and MiXCR, retaining productive beta sequences. Rows are unified per CDR3 protein, each entry keeping the most common DNA and genes. Here the sample has roughly 150,000 distinct CDR3 sequences; around 9.6% occur a single time. The leading ten clones occupy approximately 15% of the sample. The sequenced sample was blood, either unsorted or a sorted T cell fraction (not recorded which). All receptors come from a female donor with ankylosing spondylitis or in good health (not recorded which).

The chain uses TRBV15 and TRBJ2-3, with 9 bases fitting TRBD2. Germline assignment: CDR1 LNHNV and CDR2 YYDKDF (reference sequence). Losses at the gene ends were 1 base for V and 1 base for J; bases not matched to a gene: 0. The CDR3 is 15 amino acids. The CDR3 sequence: CATSRGLAGTDTQYF. The CDR3 region has the DNA TGTGCCACCAGCAGAGGACTAGCGGGCACAGATACGCAGTATTTT.

This clonotype was seen a handful of times. V and J are TRBV24-1 and TRBJ2-1; TRBD1 matches at 7 bases. CDR1 and CDR2 from the germline V gene are KGHDR and SFDVKD. The CDR3 is made up of 15 amino acids. The V segment lost 8 bases and the J segment 5 bases; nucleotides outside the gene matches: 11. The CDR3 here is CATTSQGKTDNEQFF. The CDR3 region has the DNA TGTGCCACCACCTCACAGGGGAAAACGGACAATGAGCAGTTCTTC.

The gene calls are TRBV6-1 and TRBJ2-1; 9 bases are a match to TRBD2. The germline V gene encodes CDR1 MNHNS and CDR2 SASEGT. There are 19 residues in the CDR3. Trimming removed 5 bases from V and 3 bases from J; junction bases left unmatched: 17. The CDR3 region has the DNA TGTGCCAGCAGTCTTTCCGGGACTAGCAGAAGCCCGTTCTACAATGAGCAGTTCTTC. This gives the protein CASSLSGTSRSPFYNEQFF.

This rearrangement joins TRBV19 to TRBJ2-1; perhaps D is TRBD1 or TRBD2 (5 bases each). The V gene lost 4 bases and the J gene lost 9 bases, with 10 bases spanning the gap. Germline V gene sequence: CDR1 LNHDA, CDR2 SQIVND (reference sequence). The CDR3 contains 12 residues. CDR3 region: CASSTGTPEQFF. The CDR3 DNA sequence: TGTGCCAGTAGTACCGGGACCCCTGAGCAGTTCTTC.

The genes are TRBV5-6 and TRBJ2-3; 7 bases agree with TRBD2. Germline V CDR1 and CDR2: SGHDT, YYEEEE. V shed 6 bases and J 4 bases; nucleotides not matched to a gene: 5. The CDR3 sequence is 13 residues long. The CDR3 is CASKTSNSDTQYF. The CDR3 nucleotides read TGTGCCAGCAAGACTAGCAACTCAGATACGCAGTATTTT.

This clonotype was counted once. The chain is built from TRBV6-2 or TRBV6-3 and TRBJ2-7, with D uncertain. V lost 2 bases to trimming and J lost 4 bases, with 12 bases between them. CDR1 is MNHEY and CDR2 is SVGEGT in the germline V gene. This CDR3 contains 14 residues. The CDR3 loop is CASSYRAFAYEQYF. The CDR3 region has the DNA TGTGCCAGCAGTTACCGGGCTTTCGCGTACGAGCAGTACTTC.

This clonotype was detected ten times or more. V usage is TRBV4-3 and J usage is TRBJ2-1, with 9 bases lining up with TRBD2. CDR3 length: 18 amino acids. Per the germline V gene, CDR1 is LGHNA and CDR2 is YSLEER. V lost 1 base, J lost 6 bases, and 13 bases stayed unmatched. CDR3 region: CASSQGSLASGTSNEQFF. The DNA for the CDR3 is TGCGCCAGCAGCCAAGGCTCGCTAGCTAGCGGGACCTCCAATGAGCAGTTCTTC.

The rearrangement joins TRBV30 to TRBJ2-3, with TRBD2 matching over 7 bases. V trimming: 2 bases; J trimming: 0 bases; junction bases outside the gene matches: 8. The CDR3 totals 16 residues. CDR1 and CDR2 (germline): GTSNPN, SVGIG (reference sequence). The CDR3 bases are TGTGCCTGGAGTCCAAGGACTAGGCTTAGCACAGATACGCAGTATTTT. This translates into CAWSPRTRLSTDTQYF.

At least ten counts were recorded for this clonotype. The rearrangement uses TRBV27 and TRBJ2-1; possible D gene TRBD2, 6 bases. Germline CDR1 is MNHEY and CDR2 is SMNVEV (reference sequence). This CDR3 has 15 residues. Trimming stripped 7 bases from V and 5 bases from J, with 18 bases between. The CDR3 DNA reads as TGTGCCAGCAAGAACCCGGGGGTAAGCAACAATGAGCAGTTCTTC. This codes for CASKNPGVSNNEQFF.